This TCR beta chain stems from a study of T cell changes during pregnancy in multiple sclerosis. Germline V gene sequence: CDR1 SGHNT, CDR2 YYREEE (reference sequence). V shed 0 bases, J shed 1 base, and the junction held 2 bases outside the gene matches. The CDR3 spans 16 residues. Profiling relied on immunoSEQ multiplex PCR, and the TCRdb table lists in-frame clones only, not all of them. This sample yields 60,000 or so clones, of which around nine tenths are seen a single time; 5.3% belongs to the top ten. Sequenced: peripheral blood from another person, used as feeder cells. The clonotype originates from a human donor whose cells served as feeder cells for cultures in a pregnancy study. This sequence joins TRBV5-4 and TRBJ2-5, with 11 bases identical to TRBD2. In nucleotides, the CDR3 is TGTGCCAGCAGCTTGGGACTAGCGGGATCCCAAGAGACCCAGTACTTC. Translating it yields CASSLGLAGSQETQYF.